The present T cell receptor beta chain was sequenced within a study of blood T cell repertoires in COVID-19. Generated by immunoSEQ multiplex PCR, the TCRdb table keeps only in-frame clones and is missing some. The sample includes nearly 200,000 clones, 84% of them seen just once. CDR1 KGHSH and CDR2 LQKENI come from the germline V gene. There are 16 residues in the CDR3. The ends lost 5 bases at V and 7 bases at J; junction bases unmatched: 13. Sequencing input: peripheral blood. This TCR was sampled from a woman in her sixties or seventies with active or convalescent COVID-19. The chain recombines TRBV18 with TRBJ2-1, with TRBD1 matching 8 bases. The CDR3 DNA reads as TGTGCCAGCTCATCACTCATACCGGGACAGGCGAATGAGCAGTTCTTC. This codes for CASSSLIPGQANEQFF.